The 27 T cell receptor beta chains given below trace back to one sample, sequenced in a study of T cell changes during pregnancy in multiple sclerosis. Profiling relied on immunoSEQ multiplex PCR, and the TCRdb table lists in-frame clones only, not all of them. The table shows 33,000 or so clones, with roughly 90% occurring only once. Sequenced material: peripheral blood, taken in the third trimester of pregnancy. These receptors originate from a female donor in good health, enrolled as a control in a pregnancy study.

The J gene is TRBJ1-1, the V gene TRBV5-1; D ambiguous. CDR3 length: 13 amino acids. Germline CDR1 SGHRS, CDR2 YFSETQ. The V gene lost 4 bases and the J gene lost 1 base, with 8 bases spanning the gap. CDR3 in amino acids: CASSAETNTEAFF. In nucleotides, the CDR3 is TGCGCCAGCAGCGCGGAGACGAACACTGAAGCTTTCTTT.

This clone was recorded only once. The rearrangement links TRBV5-4 to TRBJ2-2; the match to TRBD2 covers 8 bases. After removal of 6 bases from V and 3 bases from J, the junction contained 10 bases not matched to a gene. The V gene's germline CDR1 is SGHNT and CDR2 YYREEE (reference sequence). The CDR3 loop spans 16 amino acids. In nucleotides, the CDR3 is TGTGCCAGCACCATCTCGGGGGGGCATTACACCGGGGAGCTGTTTTTT. Protein product: CASTISGGHYTGELFF.

CDR3 loop: CASSLYRASNSPLHF. The CDR3 region has the DNA TGTGCCAGCAGTTTATACAGGGCCTCTAATTCACCCCTCCACTTT. The V and J genes are TRBV27 and TRBJ1-6, with TRBD1 as a possible D gene (6 bases). This CDR3 comprises 15 residues. Trimming pared 1 base from V and 6 bases from J, leaving 10 bases between. From germline, CDR1 is MNHEY and CDR2 SMNVEV (reference sequence).

The V gene is TRBV30, the J gene TRBJ2-7; D possibly corresponds to TRBD2 (5 bases). The germline V and J ends were trimmed by 5 bases and 3 bases, with 11 bases remaining between them. CDR1 is GTSNPN, CDR2 SVGIG, per germline (reference sequence). CDR3 length: 12 residues. CDR3 DNA: TGTGCCTGGGGGCAGGACTTCTACGAGCAGTACTTC. It yields the protein CAWGQDFYEQYF.

This rearrangement joins TRBV4-2 to TRBJ1-4, with a weak D call TRBD1 (6 bases). The CDR3 spans 15 residues. The germline V gene has CDR1 LGHNA and CDR2 YNFKEQ. V was trimmed by 5 bases and J by 3 bases, leaving 13 bases between them. CDR3 loop: CASSVRGGANEKLFF. CDR3 nucleotide sequence: TGTGCCAGCAGCGTAAGGGGGGGGGCTAATGAAAAACTGTTTTTT.

The chain joins TRBV6-4 to TRBJ2-3, with TRBD2 matching over 8 bases. V dropped 6 bases and J dropped 6; count of bases not matched to a gene: 11. The germline V gene has CDR1 MRHNA and CDR2 SNTAGT. This CDR3 comprises 15 residues. The CDR3 nucleotides are TGTGCCAGCAGCGCCGAGGAAGCGGGAGCGGATACGCAGTATTTT. Translating it yields CASSAEEAGADTQYF.

The CDR3 protein is CASRGLYGYTF. Here the CDR3 DNA reads TGTGCCAGCCGTGGCCTCTATGGCTACACCTTC. The chain is built from TRBV27 and TRBJ1-2; D unclear. CDR3 size: 11 residues. Trimming took off 8 bases at V and 4 bases at J, with 8 bases between the two ends. The germline gives CDR1 MNHEY, CDR2 SMNVEV (reference sequence).

The chain recombines TRBV5-4 with TRBJ2-7, with 7 bases matching TRBD2. Per the germline V gene, CDR1 is SGHNT and CDR2 is YYREEE (reference sequence). Losses at the gene ends were 1 base for V and 5 bases for J; bases not matched to a gene: 15. The length of the CDR3 is 17 residues. The CDR3 sequence: CASSLRSSSKGTNEQYF. CDR3 bases: TGTGCCAGCAGCTTGAGGTCGAGCAGTAAGGGGACTAACGAGCAGTACTTC.

J is TRBJ1-3 and V is TRBV5-6; D remains unclear. The germline V gene has CDR1 SGHDT and CDR2 YYEEEE. V dropped 1 base and J dropped 0 bases, with 8 bases sitting between them. The CDR3 totals 15 residues. The CDR3 spells CASSLPGSSGNTIYF. The CDR3 DNA reads TGTGCCAGCAGCTTGCCGGGTAGCTCTGGAAACACCATATATTTT.

The V and J genes are TRBV15 and TRBJ2-5; 9 bases fit TRBD2. CDR1 is LNHNV, CDR2 YYDKDF, per germline (reference sequence). The J segment lost 2 bases and the V segment lost 4 bases, leaving 8 bases of the junction unmatched. The CDR3 has 16 amino acids. CDR3 residues: CATSTSSGNFQETQYF. CDR3 sequence (DNA): TGTGCCACCAGCACCTCTAGCGGGAACTTTCAAGAGACCCAGTACTTC.

The chain uses TRBV28 and TRBJ1-5; D is possibly TRBD1 (5 bases). Trimming removed 2 bases at V and 3 bases at J, with 14 bases between. Per the germline V gene, CDR1 is MDHEN and CDR2 is SYDVKM. The CDR3 spans 16 residues. The CDR3 is CASSLEAGRLNQPQHF. As DNA, the CDR3 is TGTGCCAGCAGTTTAGAGGCAGGGAGGCTCAATCAGCCCCAGCATTTT.

The chain recombines TRBV7-8 with TRBJ1-1; 7 bases match TRBD1. Germline CDR1 and CDR2: SGHVS and FQNEAQ. V shed 4 bases and J 8 bases; nucleotides not matched to a gene: 10. This CDR3 is 14 amino acids long. CDR3 residues: CASSSRTGIDEAFF. The DNA for the CDR3 is TGTGCCAGCAGCTCTAGGACAGGCATAGACGAAGCTTTCTTT.

This chain connects TRBV7-9 to TRBJ1-2, with 7 nucleotides matching TRBD1. J lost 4 bases, V lost 5 bases, and 13 bases had no gene match. The CDR3 consists of 16 residues. Germline lookup yields CDR1 SEHNR and CDR2 FQNEAQ (reference sequence). CDR3 sequence: CASSATWDSRLYGYTF. CDR3 sequence (DNA): TGTGCCAGCAGCGCTACCTGGGACAGCAGACTCTATGGCTACACCTTC.

The table lists this clone with a few counts. V and J are TRBV2 and TRBJ1-5; a possible D gene is TRBD1 (6 bases). V was cut by 7 bases and J by 5 bases, with 21 bases left in between. The CDR3 covers 16 residues. The germline V gene has CDR1 SNHLY and CDR2 FYNNEI. The CDR3 sequence: CASTGGLTPGDQPQHF. As DNA, the CDR3 is TGTGCCAGCACTGGGGGACTAACCCCAGGGGATCAGCCCCAGCATTTT.

The CDR3 DNA reads as TGTGCCAGCTATCGGGGGGGCTCCTACGAGCAGTACTTC. Translation: CASYRGGSYEQYF. This chain uses TRBV2 with TRBJ2-7; 8 bases agree with TRBD2. With V trimmed by 8 bases and J by 0 bases, 3 bases remained unmatched. This CDR3 is built from 13 residues. Germline V gene sequence: CDR1 SNHLY, CDR2 FYNNEI.

The chain recombines TRBV30 with TRBJ1-1, with D perhaps TRBD1 (6 bases). Germline CDR1 GTSNPN, CDR2 SVGIG (reference sequence). The CDR3 length is 14 residues. V was cut by 2 bases and J by 1 base, with 11 bases left in between. Written as DNA, the CDR3 is TGTGCCTGGAGTTTCCGCAGGGGGAACACTGAAGCTTTCTTT. Protein sequence: CAWSFRRGNTEAFF.

The chain employs TRBV5-1 and TRBJ2-3, with D possibly TRBD2 on 5 matching bases. This CDR3 has 16 amino acids. Per germline, CDR1 SGHRS and CDR2 YFSETQ. With 1 base removed from V and 0 bases from J, the gap between germline ends came to 12 bases. CDR3 DNA: TGCGCCAGCAGCTTGCAAGCGGCTTCTAGCACAGATACGCAGTATTTT. Its protein is CASSLQAASSTDTQYF.

The chain has TRBV18 and TRBJ1-3, with 7 positions matching TRBD1. Germline values: CDR1 KGHSH, CDR2 LQKENI. With V trimmed by 1 base and J by 4 bases, 10 bases remained unmatched. The CDR3 loop spans 17 amino acids. The CDR3 DNA follows: TGTGCCAGCTCACCACTCCCCCGACAGGGATCGGGAAACACCATATATTTT. It is translated as CASSPLPRQGSGNTIYF.

This sequence joins TRBV4-3 and TRBJ1-1; TRBD1 is a possible D gene (5 bases). V gave up 4 bases and J gave up 5 bases, with 20 bases separating them. Per the germline V gene, CDR1 is LGHNA and CDR2 is YSLEER. The CDR3 spans 16 residues. This CDR3 reads CASSPSAGGVKTEAFF. The CDR3 region has the DNA TGCGCCAGCAGCCCCTCAGCGGGGGGGGTTAAGACTGAAGCTTTCTTT.

The V call is TRBV5-1, the J call TRBJ1-1; D may be TRBD1 (6 bases). CDR1 and CDR2 (germline): SGHRS, YFSETQ. The CDR3 runs 14 residues. V was trimmed by 0 bases and J by 5 bases, leaving 11 bases between them. The CDR3 region is CASSLDGQGTEAFF. The CDR3 DNA sequence: TGCGCCAGCAGCTTGGATGGGCAGGGGACTGAAGCTTTCTTT.

This sequence joins TRBV25-1 and TRBJ1-2, with 8 bases matching TRBD1. The CDR3 sequence is 14 residues long. V trimming: 4 bases; J trimming: 7 bases; junction bases outside the gene matches: 8. The V gene's germline CDR1 is MGHDK and CDR2 SYGVNS. The CDR3: CASSVGQEVGGYTF. The CDR3 nucleotides read TGTGCCAGCAGTGTGGGACAGGAGGTCGGTGGCTACACCTTC.

V gene TRBV4-1 combines with J gene TRBJ2-1, with TRBD2 matching 7 bases. J lost 12 bases, V lost 1 base, and 9 bases had no gene match. The CDR3 length is 14 residues. Germline lookup yields CDR1 MGHRA and CDR2 YSYEKL. The CDR3 is CASSQVPSGDRQFF. CDR3 DNA: TGCGCCAGCAGCCAAGTTCCTAGCGGAGACCGGCAGTTCTTC.

J is TRBJ2-1 and V is TRBV5-4; 8 bases fit TRBD1. V gave up 0 bases and J gave up 4 bases; unmatched junction bases: 6. This CDR3 is 16 amino acids long. Germline V gene lookup returns CDR1 SGHNT and CDR2 YYREEE (reference sequence). The CDR3 sequence: CASSLASTGGYNEQFF. The CDR3 DNA follows: TGTGCCAGCAGCTTGGCCTCTACAGGGGGATACAATGAGCAGTTCTTC. The entire variable domain, with the rest obtained from reference TRBV5-4 and TRBJ2-1, is as follows: ETGVTQSPTHLIKTRGQQVTLRCSSQSGHNTVSWYQQALGQGPQFIFQYYREEENGRGNFPPRFSGLQFPNYSSELNVNALELDDSALYLCASSLASTGGYNEQFFGPGTRLTVL.

CDR3 sequence: CASRTGFLGDYEQYF. The CDR3 nucleotides read TGTGCCAGCAGAACAGGGTTCCTGGGAGACTACGAGCAGTACTTC. The chain has TRBV2 and TRBJ2-7; the D gene is possibly TRBD1 (6 bases). Germline CDR1 reads SNHLY; CDR2 reads FYNNEI. The germline V and J ends were trimmed by 6 bases and 3 bases, with 18 bases remaining between them. The CDR3 loop spans 15 amino acids.

This clone was observed a single time. The rearrangement uses TRBV18 and TRBJ2-5, with 10 nucleotides matching TRBD1. Germline V gene sequence: CDR1 KGHSH, CDR2 LQKENI. This CDR3 region has 18 residues. Losses at the gene ends were 8 bases for V and 1 base for J; bases not matched to a gene: 16. The CDR3 DNA follows: TGTGCCAGCCCGGGGACAGGGGTTAATATGGGGGGCCAAGAGACCCAGTACTTC. As protein: CASPGTGVNMGGQETQYF. Complete variable domain (other parts from reference TRBV18 and TRBJ2-5): NAGVMQNPRHLVRRRGQEARLRCSPMKGHSHVYWYRQLPEEGLKFMVYLQKENIIDESGMPKERFSAEFPKEGPSILRIQQVVRGDSAAYFCASPGTGVNMGGQETQYFGPGTRLLVL.

This chain uses TRBV6-6 with TRBJ2-3, with 8 bases identical to TRBD2. The CDR3 totals 14 residues. Trimming took 6 bases from V and 6 from J; bases not matched to a gene: 8. From germline, CDR1 is MNHNY and CDR2 SVGAGI (reference sequence). CDR3 sequence reads: CASSLSGEGDTQYF. The CDR3 DNA sequence: TGTGCCAGCAGCCTTAGCGGGGAAGGGGATACGCAGTATTTT.

The chain employs TRBV9 and TRBJ2-3; D gene unclear. The germline gives CDR1 SGDLS, CDR2 YYNGEE. This CDR3 comprises 14 residues. V lost 0 bases to trimming and J lost 2 bases, with 7 bases between them. Written as DNA, the CDR3 is TGTGCCAGCAGCGTAGACGGAGCCACAGATACGCAGTATTTT. Amino acid sequence: CASSVDGATDTQYF.